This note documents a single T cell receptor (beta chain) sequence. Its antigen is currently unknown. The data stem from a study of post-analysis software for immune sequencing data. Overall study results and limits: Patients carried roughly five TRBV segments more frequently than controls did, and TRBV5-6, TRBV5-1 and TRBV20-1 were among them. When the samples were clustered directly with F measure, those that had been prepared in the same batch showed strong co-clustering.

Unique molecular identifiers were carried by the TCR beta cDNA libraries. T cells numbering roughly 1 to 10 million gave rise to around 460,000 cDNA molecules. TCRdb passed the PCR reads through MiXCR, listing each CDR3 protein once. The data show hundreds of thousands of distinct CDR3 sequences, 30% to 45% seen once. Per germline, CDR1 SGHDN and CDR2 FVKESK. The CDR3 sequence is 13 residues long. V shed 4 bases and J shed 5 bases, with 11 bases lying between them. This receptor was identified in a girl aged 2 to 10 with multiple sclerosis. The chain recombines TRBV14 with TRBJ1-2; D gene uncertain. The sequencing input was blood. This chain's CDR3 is CASSREAGYGYTF. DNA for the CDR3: TGTGCCAGCAGCCGAGAGGCGGGGTATGGCTACACCTTC.